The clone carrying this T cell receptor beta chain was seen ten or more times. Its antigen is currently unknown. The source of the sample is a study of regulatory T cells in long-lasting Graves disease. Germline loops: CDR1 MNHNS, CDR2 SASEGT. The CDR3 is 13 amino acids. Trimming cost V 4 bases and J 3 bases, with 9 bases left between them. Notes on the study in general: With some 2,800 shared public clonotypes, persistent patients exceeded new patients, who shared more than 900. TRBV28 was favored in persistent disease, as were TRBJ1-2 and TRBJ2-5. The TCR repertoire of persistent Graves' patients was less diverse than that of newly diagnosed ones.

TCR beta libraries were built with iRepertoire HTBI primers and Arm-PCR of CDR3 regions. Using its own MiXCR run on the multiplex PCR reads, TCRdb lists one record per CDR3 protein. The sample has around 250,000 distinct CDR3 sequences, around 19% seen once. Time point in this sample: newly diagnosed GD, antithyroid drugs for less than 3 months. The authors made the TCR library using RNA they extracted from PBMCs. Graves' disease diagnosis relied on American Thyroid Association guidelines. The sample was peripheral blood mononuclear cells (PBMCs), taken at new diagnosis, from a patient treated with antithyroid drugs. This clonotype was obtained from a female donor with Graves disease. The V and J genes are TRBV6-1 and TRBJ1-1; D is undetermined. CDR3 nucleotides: TGTGCCAGCAGTGCGGGCCGAGACACTGAAGCTTTCTTT. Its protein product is CASSAGRDTEAFF.